These 16 T cell receptor beta chains were all obtained from the same sample, sequenced in a study of blood T cell repertoires in COVID-19. Sequencing used immunoSEQ multiplex PCR; TCRdb keeps in-frame clones, though not all of them. The data contain approximately 250,000 clones, around nine tenths of them singletons. Sample: PBMCs or T cells enriched from blood (not recorded which). The receptors stem from a woman in her thirties or forties who had been exposed to COVID-19.

This sequence joins TRBV9 and TRBJ2-7; D may be TRBD2 (5 bases). The CDR3 has 16 residues. Germline CDR1 reads SGDLS; CDR2 reads YYNGEE. The V and J ends lost 3 bases and 1 base respectively, with 17 bases between them. CDR3 DNA sequence: TGTGCCAGCAGCGCAAGAGGGTCAGGAGCATCCTACGAGCAGTACTTC. It is translated as CASSARGSGASYEQYF.

The chain is built from TRBV19 and TRBJ1-3; D ambiguous. CDR1 is LNHDA and CDR2 is SQIVND in the germline V gene (reference sequence). The CDR3 extends over 16 amino acids. Trimming shortened V by 1 base and J by 0 bases, and 10 bases separated the two germline ends. The CDR3 sequence: CASSIAGLSSGNTIYF. The DNA for the CDR3 is TGTGCCAGTAGTATAGCCGGACTGAGCTCTGGAAACACCATATATTTT.

Worth noting for this clone: The sample carries other DNA sequences with the same CDR3. The chain joins TRBV2 to TRBJ1-1, with D unresolved. The germline V gene has CDR1 SNHLY and CDR2 FYNNEI. Deletions cut 4 bases from V and 1 base from J, with 7 bases between. This CDR3 comprises 13 residues. The CDR3 protein is CASSAAGNTEAFF. The CDR3, as DNA: TGTGCCAGCAGTGCGGCAGGGAACACTGAAGCTTTCTTT. Full variable domain (rest looked up from reference TRBV2 and TRBJ1-1): EPEVTQTPSHQVTQMGQEVILRCVPISNHLYFYWYRQILGQKVEFLVSFYNNEISEKSEIFDDQFSVERPDGSNFTLKIRSTKLEDSAMYFCASSAAGNTEAFFGQGTRLTVV.

Only a few counts were recorded for this clone. CDR3 sequence: CATSRGGLSGANVLTF. Written as DNA, the CDR3 is TGTGCCACCAGCAGAGGGGGACTGTCTGGGGCCAACGTCCTGACTTTC. This chain uses TRBV15 with TRBJ2-6, with D tentatively TRBD2 (6 bases). Germline V gene lookup returns CDR1 LNHNV and CDR2 YYDKDF (reference sequence). The CDR3 runs 16 residues. V was clipped by 1 base and J by 1 base, with 8 bases between them.

The chain carries TRBV6-2 or TRBV6-3 and TRBJ1-1, with TRBD1 matching 11 bases. V shed 2 bases and J 1 base; nucleotides not matched to a gene: 6. CDR1 is MNHEY, CDR2 SVGEGT, per germline. The CDR3 extends over 17 amino acids. The CDR3 coding sequence is TGTGCCAGCAGTTACCGGACAGGGGGCCCTACGAACACTGAAGCTTTCTTT. This codes for CASSYRTGGPTNTEAFF.

The chain joins TRBV4-3 to TRBJ1-5; maybe TRBD1 (5 bases). CDR1 and CDR2 (germline): LGHNA, YSLEER. CDR3 length: 15 residues. Trimming took off 7 bases at V and 0 bases at J, with 13 bases between the two ends. The CDR3 region is CASNTDTSSNQPQHF. The CDR3 bases are TGCGCCAGCAACACGGACACTTCTAGCAATCAGCCCCAGCATTTT.

V usage is TRBV5-5 and J usage is TRBJ2-3; tentatively, D is TRBD2 (5 bases). The germline CDR1 and CDR2 sequences are SGHKS and YYEKEE (reference sequence). The CDR3 spans 13 residues. Trimming removed 4 bases from V and 6 bases from J, with 12 bases in between. The CDR3 DNA reads TGTGCCAGCAGCCTCCAATCGGGGGATACGCAGTATTTT. It is translated as CASSLQSGDTQYF.

J is TRBJ2-5 and V is TRBV5-4; 10 nucleotides align to TRBD2. With 6 bases clipped from V and 4 bases from J, the junction kept 3 bases outside the gene matches. Germline V gene data show CDR1 as SGHNT and CDR2 as YYREEE (reference sequence). The CDR3 contains 13 residues. CDR3 region: CASNQRGGETQYF. CDR3 in DNA: TGTGCCAGCAACCAGCGGGGGGGAGAGACCCAGTACTTC.

V usage is TRBV10-1 and J usage is TRBJ2-1; 7 nucleotides line up with TRBD2. The J segment lost 5 bases and the V segment lost 5 bases, leaving 18 bases of the junction unmatched. Germline lookup yields CDR1 WNHNN and CDR2 SYGVQD (reference sequence). CDR3 length: 18 amino acids. CDR3: CASSLRPRLARTHNEQFF. The CDR3 DNA sequence: TGCGCCAGCAGTCTAAGACCCAGACTAGCCCGCACACACAATGAGCAGTTCTTC.

Comments on this clone: Additional DNA sequences in this sample encode the identical CDR3. V usage is TRBV7-3 and J usage is TRBJ2-5, with 9 nucleotides matching TRBD1. The trim removed 3 bases at V and 2 bases at J, leaving 1 base unmatched. This CDR3 spans 14 amino acids. In germline, CDR1 is SGHTA, CDR2 FQGTGA. The CDR3 is CASSLTGGQETQYF. The DNA for the CDR3 is TGTGCCAGCAGCTTGACAGGGGGGCAAGAGACCCAGTACTTC.

This clone was seen just once. One end of the junction varies from germline; a read error may be responsible. V gene TRBV9 combines with J gene TRBJ2-1; D is perhaps TRBD2 (5 bases). The CDR3 is made up of 15 amino acids. CDR1 and CDR2 (germline): SGDLS, YYNGEE. The CDR3 coding sequence is TGTGCCAGCAGCGTAGCTTTGGACTCCTTCAATGAGCAGTTCTTC. Translated, it gives CASSVALDSFNEQFF.

J is TRBJ1-2 and V is TRBV5-6; 8 bases agree with TRBD1. CDR1 and CDR2 from the germline V gene are SGHDT and YYEEEE. After removal of 0 bases from V and 8 bases from J, the junction contained 9 bases not matched to a gene. This CDR3 has 15 residues. This CDR3 reads CASSLGQGLSGGYTF. Here the CDR3 DNA reads TGTGCCAGCAGCTTGGGACAGGGGCTCTCGGGGGGCTACACCTTC.

The chain joins TRBV5-1 to TRBJ2-1, with 7 nucleotides matching TRBD2. V trimming: 3 bases; J trimming: 2 bases; junction bases outside the gene matches: 8. Looked up from germline, CDR1 is SGHRS and CDR2 is YFSETQ. There are 16 residues in the CDR3. CDR3 DNA sequence: TGCGCCAGCAGCTCTTCACCTAGCGGTCCCTACAATGAGCAGTTCTTC. Translated, it gives CASSSSPSGPYNEQFF.

This clone appeared a single time. The chain has TRBV28 and TRBJ1-5; D uncertain. The CDR3 is 14 residues long. Trimming cost V 8 bases and J 7 bases, with 18 bases left between them. Per the germline V gene, CDR1 is MDHEN and CDR2 is SYDVKM. Here the CDR3 reads CASGIRGRRQPQHF. Written as DNA, the CDR3 is TGTGCCAGCGGTATTAGAGGGAGAAGGCAGCCCCAGCATTTT.

The J gene is TRBJ1-2, the V gene TRBV5-1; D is unresolved. V was clipped by 0 bases and J by 6 bases, with 12 bases between them. The CDR3 runs 14 residues. Germline loops: CDR1 SGHRS, CDR2 YFSETQ. DNA of the CDR3: TGCGCCAGCAGCTTGGGGCGAGACACCCATGGCTACACCTTC. Amino acids: CASSLGRDTHGYTF.

This clone was counted between two and nine times. The gene calls are TRBV15 and TRBJ1-1; the match to TRBD1 covers 8 bases. The CDR3 sequence is 16 residues long. Germline V CDR1 and CDR2: LNHNV, YYDKDF (reference sequence). V was pared by 3 bases and J by 3 bases, with 9 bases of the junction left unmatched. The CDR3 is CATSSPITTGDTEAFF. As DNA, the CDR3 is TGTGCCACCAGCAGCCCAATAACGACAGGGGACACTGAAGCTTTCTTT. Using reference TRBV15 and TRBJ1-1 for the parts outside the CDR3, the full variable domain is DAMVIQNPRYQVTQFGKPVTLSCSQTLNHNVMYWYQQKSSQAPKLLFHYYDKDFNNEADTPDNFQSRRPNTSFCFLDIRSPGLGDTAMYLCATSSPITTGDTEAFFGQGTRLTVV.